This T cell receptor beta chain appears in the sequencing data of a study of cytomegalovirus exposure and HLA in healthy donors. For the study at large: Most donors, 70% to 85% of roughly 400 genotyped, fell in the Caucasian-associated ancestry cluster.

With 60 Vbeta and 13 Jbeta primers, the PCR was carried out. How the authors handled the data: Unique TCR beta chains numbered approximately 76 million in a later analysis, with roughly 10 million shared. Sequencing was performed with immunoSEQ multiplex PCR; in TCRdb, only in-frame clones are kept and a portion is missing. The DNA gave D and trimming, while V, J and clone size come from that table. The sample holds roughly 160,000 clones, around four fifths seen once. Germline-derived CDR1 and CDR2 are LGHNA and YNFKEQ. V dropped 0 bases and J dropped 5 bases, with 11 bases sitting between them. This CDR3 has 15 residues.

The receptor comes from a man aged 30-40 years in good health and CMV-seronegative. Input material: PBMCs. The J gene is TRBJ1-5, the V gene TRBV4-2; the D gene is possibly TRBD1 (5 bases). The CDR3 DNA reads TGTGCCAGCAGCCAAGATCACCAGGGTGATCAGCCCCAGCATTTT. It translates to CASSQDHQGDQPQHF.